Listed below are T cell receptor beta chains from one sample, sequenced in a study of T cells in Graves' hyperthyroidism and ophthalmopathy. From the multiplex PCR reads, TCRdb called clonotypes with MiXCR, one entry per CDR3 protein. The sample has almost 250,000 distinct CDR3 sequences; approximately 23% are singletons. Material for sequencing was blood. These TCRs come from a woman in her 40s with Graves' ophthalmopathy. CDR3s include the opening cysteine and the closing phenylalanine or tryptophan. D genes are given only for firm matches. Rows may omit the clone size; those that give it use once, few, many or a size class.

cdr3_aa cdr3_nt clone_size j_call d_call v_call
CASIGGSEQYF TGTGCCAGCATTGGGGGATCCGAGCAGTACTTC NA TRBJ2-7 NA TRBV27
CARKRTSGNGETQYF TGTGCCAGGAAACGGACTAGCGGGAATGGAGAGACCCAGTACTTC many TRBJ2-5 TRBD2 TRBV25-1
CASSERQGSGNTIYF TGTGCCAGCAGCGAACGACAGGGGAGCGGAAACACCATATATTTT many TRBJ1-3 TRBD1 TRBV9
CASSAQGGQGETQYF TGTGCCAGCAGTGCACAGGGAGGGCAGGGAGAGACCCAGTACTTC few TRBJ2-5 NA TRBV28
CASSLKGGGGYTF TGCGCCAGCAGCTTGAAGGGCGGTGGTGGCTACACCTTC many TRBJ1-2 NA TRBV5-1
CATSDQGAFRTGELFF TGTGCCACCAGTGATCAGGGGGCCTTTCGTACCGGGGAGCTGTTTTTT many TRBJ2-2 TRBD1 TRBV24-1
CASSSLMQGREYGYTF TGTGCCAGTAGTTCCCTTATGCAGGGTCGAGAGTATGGCTACACCTTC many TRBJ1-2 NA TRBV19
CASRQGSNTGELFF TGTGCCAGCCGACAGGGGAGCAACACCGGGGAGCTGTTTTTT many TRBJ2-2 TRBD1 TRBV19
CASRQIGTAYEQYF TGTGCCAGCAGACAAATAGGGACAGCATACGAGCAGTACTTC many TRBJ2-7 TRBD1 TRBV28
CASSSDGPVAEQYF TGTGCCAGCAGTTCCGACGGACCCGTCGCCGAGCAGTACTTC many TRBJ2-7 NA TRBV9
CASRSWQVEGKNIQYF TGTGCCAGCAGATCGTGGCAGGTTGAGGGCAAAAACATTCAGTACTTC many TRBJ2-4 NA TRBV28
CASSSGQGLRGNTIYF TGCGCCAGCAGTTCCGGACAGGGTCTAAGGGGAAACACCATATATTTT many TRBJ1-3 TRBD1 TRBV5-1
CASKKAGGLQETQYF TGCGCCAGCAAAAAAGCGGGAGGCCTCCAAGAGACCCAGTACTTC few TRBJ2-5 TRBD2 TRBV5-1
CSVEDTGAVNTEAFF TGCAGCGTTGAAGATACGGGGGCCGTGAACACTGAAGCTTTCTTT many TRBJ1-1 NA TRBV29-1
CASSPRTGAINTEAFF TGCGCCAGCAGCCCTCGGACAGGGGCAATAAACACTGAAGCTTTCTTT NA TRBJ1-1 TRBD1 TRBV5-1
CASSIDADSGNTIYF TGTGCCAGTAGTATCGATGCTGACTCTGGAAACACCATATATTTT many TRBJ1-3 NA TRBV19
CASSFGASGSETQYF TGTGCCAGCAGTTTCGGGGCTAGCGGGAGCGAGACCCAGTACTTC NA TRBJ2-5 TRBD2 TRBV2
CASSYSSGGSGTEAFF TGTGCCAGCAGTTACTCCTCAGGGGGCAGCGGCACTGAAGCTTTCTTT many TRBJ1-1 TRBD1 TRBV6-5
CSARRGAQETQYF TGCAGTGCTAGACGGGGTGCCCAAGAGACCCAGTACTTC many TRBJ2-5 NA TRBV20-1
CASSVLAPNTEAFF TGTGCCAGCTCAGTCCTTGCACCGAACACTGAAGCTTTCTTT NA TRBJ1-1 NA TRBV6-1
CASSDLLGLWQGRYF TGTGCCAGCAGCGACCTCCTCGGTCTATGGCAGGGAAGGTACTTC NA TRBJ2-7 NA TRBV7-9
CSVELPRDRDTEAFF TGCAGCGTTGAACTGCCCCGGGACAGGGACACTGAAGCTTTCTTT many TRBJ1-1 TRBD1 TRBV29-1
CASSAGGFQPQHF TGTGCCAGCAGTGCCGGGGGATTTCAGCCCCAGCATTTT many TRBJ1-5 NA TRBV6-1
CASRSLSYEQYF TGTGCCAGCAGGTCACTTAGCTACGAGCAGTACTTC many TRBJ2-7 NA TRBV28
CASSFKGHTEAFF TGCGCCAGCAGCTTTAAAGGGCACACTGAAGCTTTCTTT many TRBJ1-1 NA TRBV5-1
CASRPGGPQETQYF TGTGCCAGCAGGCCAGGGGGCCCACAAGAGACCCAGTACTTC many TRBJ2-5 TRBD1 TRBV28
CAGQSMNTEAFF TGTGCCGGACAGAGCATGAACACTGAAGCTTTCTTT many TRBJ1-1 NA TRBV28
CSVEDSGGKNTGELFF TGCAGCGTTGAAGATAGCGGGGGGAAAAACACCGGGGAGCTGTTTTTT NA TRBJ2-2 TRBD2 TRBV29-1
CASRQADRTVGTEAFF TGCGCCAGCAGACAAGCCGACAGGACGGTAGGGACTGAAGCTTTCTTT NA TRBJ1-1 NA TRBV4-1
CASSFFQGETQYF TGTGCCAGCAGTTTTTTCCAAGGGGAGACCCAGTACTTC NA TRBJ2-5 NA TRBV12-3/TRBV12-4
CASSEPVTESSYEQYF TGTGCCAGCAGCGAACCTGTGACTGAGAGCTCCTACGAGCAGTACTTC NA TRBJ2-7 NA TRBV2
CASSLRGTSGIGETQYF TGTGCCAGCAGTTTGAGGGGGACTAGCGGGATCGGAGAGACCCAGTACTTC many TRBJ2-5 TRBD2 TRBV28
CALDSDYGYTF TGTGCATTAGACAGCGACTATGGCTACACCTTC many TRBJ1-2 NA TRBV6-5
CAIGPSGGDTEAFF TGTGCCATCGGCCCCAGTGGGGGGGACACTGAAGCTTTCTTT many TRBJ1-1 NA TRBV10-3
CASSLGLGDINTEAFF TGTGCCAGCAGCCTAGGTCTAGGGGACATAAACACTGAAGCTTTCTTT many TRBJ1-1 NA TRBV7-9
CASSIRAAFDGYTF TGTGCCAGTAGTATAAGGGCAGCTTTCGATGGCTACACCTTC many TRBJ1-2 NA TRBV19
CASSMTGNQPQHF TGTGCCAGCAGTATGACAGGGAATCAGCCCCAGCATTTT many TRBJ1-5 TRBD1 TRBV12-3/TRBV12-4